The entry below describes one T cell receptor (beta chain). V lost 3 bases, J lost 4 bases, and 7 bases stayed unmatched. Germline CDR1 is MGHRA and CDR2 is YSYEKL. The CDR3 totals 16 residues. The protocol was immunoSEQ multiplex PCR, while the TCRdb copy is restricted to in-frame clones and leaves out a portion. The sample contains some 28,000 clones, around 89% of which appear only once. This sample was included in a study of T cell changes during pregnancy in multiple sclerosis. This receptor was obtained from a female donor in good health, enrolled as a control in a pregnancy study. The chain combines TRBV4-1 with TRBJ2-1; TRBD2 matches at 9 bases. Here the sequenced sample was CD4+ T cells from peripheral blood mononuclear cells, taken in the first trimester of pregnancy. The CDR3 loop is CASSQTLAGQYNEQFF. CDR3 coding DNA: TGCGCCAGCAGCCAGACCCTAGCGGGGCAGTACAATGAGCAGTTCTTC.